The present entry profiles one T cell receptor beta chain with its context. This entry is derived from a study of blood T cell repertoires in COVID-19. Trimming cost V 5 bases and J 7 bases; bases outside gene matches: 11. The CDR3 is 17 amino acids. Germline CDR1 is LNHDA and CDR2 is SQIVND (reference sequence). Profiled with immunoSEQ multiplex PCR; TCRdb holds only in-frame clones, not every one. This sample has about 130,000 clones, with 81% found just once. The sequenced sample was peripheral blood. The sequence was collected from a woman in her fifties or sixties with acute or convalescent COVID-19. V is TRBV19 and J is TRBJ2-1; 13 positions agree with TRBD2. Here the CDR3 reads CASSPTSGRLSRNEQFF. DNA for the CDR3: TGTGCCAGTAGTCCGACTAGCGGGAGGTTGAGCCGGAATGAGCAGTTCTTC.